The rows below give T cell receptor beta chains drawn from one sample of a study of vaccination effects on CD4 cells after COVID-19. No antigens are known for them. Assay: immunoSEQ multiplex PCR; the TCRdb copy retains only in-frame clones and omits some. The sample has 13,000 or so clones, just under 75% seen once. This specimen was CD4+ T cells from PBMCs cultured with HCoV-NL63 spike peptides, taken after COVID-19 vaccination. The receptors were gathered from a human donor who had a prior SARS-CoV-2 infection. Both conserved end residues are part of each CDR3. A D gene is named only where the DNA matches it firmly. The size field is filled for only some rows; it gives once, few, many or a size class.

V gene,J gene,D gene,clone size,CDR3 DNA,CDR3 protein
TRBV3-1/TRBV3-2,TRBJ1-3,-,-,TGTGCCAGCAGCCAAGTTGGCCGGTCTTACTCTGGAAACACCATATATTTT,CASSQVGRSYSGNTIYF
TRBV3-1/TRBV3-2,TRBJ2-1,-,-,TGTGCCAGCAGCCAAGCGCGCAGCGATGAGCAGTTCTTC,CASSQARSDEQFF
TRBV21-1,TRBJ1-6,-,-,TGTGCCAGCACCCTAGGGTGGGACAATCCTTCACCCCTCCACTTT,CASTLGWDNPSPLHF
TRBV3-1/TRBV3-2,TRBJ2-1,-,-,TGTGCCAGCAGCCAAGGTTGGAGTACCGGGAGAAATGAGCAGTTCTTC,CASSQGWSTGRNEQFF
TRBV27,TRBJ1-6,-,-,TGTGCCAGCAGTTTTGAGGCACAGTATAATTCACCCCTCCACTTT,CASSFEAQYNSPLHF
TRBV9,TRBJ2-3,TRBD2,-,TGTGCCAGCAGCTTTAGCGGGGGAGGCTCAGATACGCAGTATTTT,CASSFSGGGSDTQYF
TRBV6-1,TRBJ2-7,-,-,TGTGCCAGCAGTTCGGTTTTCGACGAGCAGTACTTC,CASSSVFDEQYF
TRBV5-5,TRBJ1-2,TRBD1,-,TGTGCCAGCAGCTTACAGGGGGACTATGGCTACACCTTC,CASSLQGDYGYTF
TRBV9,TRBJ2-3,-,-,TGTGCCAGCAGCTTGGGACTTAGCACAGATACGCAGTATTTT,CASSLGLSTDTQYF
TRBV18,TRBJ2-3,-,-,TGTGCCAGCTCACTTTCGACAGATACGCAGTATTTT,CASSLSTDTQYF
TRBV29-1,TRBJ2-2,-,-,TGCAGCGTTGAGCTTCGACATACGAACACCGGGGAGCTGTTTTTT,CSVELRHTNTGELFF
TRBV3-1/TRBV3-2,TRBJ2-1,TRBD1,-,TGTGCCAGCAGCCAACCCAGGACAGGGAGTTATGAGCAGTTCTTC,CASSQPRTGSYEQFF
TRBV11-2,TRBJ1-6,-,-,TGTGCCAGCAGCTACTCGGACGGGGGTCTGTCCCTCCACTTT,CASSYSDGGLSLHF
TRBV24-1,TRBJ2-1,TRBD2,-,TGTGCCACCAGTGATTCGGGGGGGGTTCGGGATGAGCAGTTCTTC,CATSDSGGVRDEQFF
TRBV18,TRBJ1-1,TRBD1,-,TGTGCCAGCTCACTCCCAGGGGGTGACACTGAAGCTTTCTTT,CASSLPGGDTEAFF
TRBV5-5,TRBJ2-7,-,few,TGTGCCAGCAGCTTGTGGGCTGAGGGGCCCTACGAGCAGTACTTC,CASSLWAEGPYEQYF
TRBV9,TRBJ2-5,TRBD1,-,TGTGCCAGCAGCGTAGGAGGGGGACAGGGGGGTCAAGAGACCCAGTACTTC,CASSVGGGQGGQETQYF
TRBV5-1,TRBJ2-1,-,-,TGCGCCAGCAGGCCAGGACAAGATTCCTACAATGAGCAGTTCTTC,CASRPGQDSYNEQFF
TRBV18,TRBJ1-2,-,-,TGTGCCAGCTCGCCCGGACAGTCCTATGGCTACACCTTC,CASSPGQSYGYTF
TRBV6-1,TRBJ1-1,-,-,TGTGCCAGCAGTGAATCGTGGGGGGGCACTGAAGCTTTCTTT,CASSESWGGTEAFF
TRBV28,TRBJ1-5,TRBD1,-,TGTGCCAGCAGCACCCCTCAGGACAGGGATACCAATCAGCCCCAGCATTTT,CASSTPQDRDTNQPQHF
TRBV7-8,TRBJ2-1,TRBD2,-,TGTGCCAGCAGCTTACGCGGGAGCAGGACGTACAATGAGCAGTTCTTC,CASSLRGSRTYNEQFF
TRBV2,TRBJ2-7,TRBD1,few,TGTGCCAGCAGCGGGACAGGGCACTACGAGCAGTACTTC,CASSGTGHYEQYF
TRBV7-2,TRBJ2-5,-,-,TGTGCCAGCAGCTTAGGTATAATCCAGGGGCAGGAGACCCAGTACTTC,CASSLGIIQGQETQYF
TRBV11-3,TRBJ1-4,-,-,TGTGCCAGCAGCCTGGGAGGGACTAATGAAAAACTGTTTTTT,CASSLGGTNEKLFF
TRBV19,TRBJ2-3,-,few,TGTGCCAGTAGTATACAGGGGCTCACAGATACGCAGTATTTT,CASSIQGLTDTQYF
TRBV19,TRBJ1-4,-,-,TGTGCCAGTAGTTCTGGGCCAGGGATCGGCGAAAAACTGTTTTTT,CASSSGPGIGEKLFF
TRBV18,TRBJ2-3,-,-,TGTGCCAGCTCACCGGGAGGGGGCGCGGATTATACGCAGTATTTT,CASSPGGGADYTQYF
TRBV19,TRBJ2-7,TRBD1,-,TGTGCCAGTAGTTCGGACAGGACCTACGAGCAGTACTTC,CASSSDRTYEQYF
TRBV2,TRBJ2-4,TRBD2,-,TGTGCCAGCAGTGCCGCGGCGGGAGCTCCGGTGGACTTC,CASSAAAGAPVDF
TRBV4-1,TRBJ2-3,TRBD2,-,TGCGCCAGCAGCCTCCAGGGGACTAGCGGGAGTGTAGCAGATACGCAGTATTTT,CASSLQGTSGSVADTQYF
TRBV18,TRBJ1-2,-,-,TGTGCCAGCTCACCACCGTCTGATGGGCCTTCTAACTATGGCTACACCTTC,CASSPPSDGPSNYGYTF
TRBV5-6,TRBJ2-5,-,-,TGTGCCAGCAGCTTATCGCCTAAAGAAGAGACCCAGTACTTC,CASSLSPKEETQYF
TRBV18,TRBJ2-1,-,-,TGTGCCAGCTCACCATTGGGCAGTGGAGAGGGTGAGCAGTTCTTC,CASSPLGSGEGEQFF
TRBV14,TRBJ2-2,TRBD2,-,TGTGCCAGCAGCAAGAATAGCGGGAGGGCGGTCGGGGAGCTGTTTTTT,CASSKNSGRAVGELFF
TRBV30,TRBJ1-4,-,-,TGTGCCTGGAGTGTAATGGGGTCGAGGGAAAAACTGTTTTTT,CAWSVMGSREKLFF
TRBV19,TRBJ2-1,TRBD2,-,TGTGCCAGTAGTATTAGGGGTAGCGGGAGGAGGAATGAGCAGTTCTTC,CASSIRGSGRRNEQFF
TRBV19,TRBJ1-5,TRBD1,once,TGTGCCAGTAGTGGGACAGGCTATAGCAATCAGCCCCAGCATTTT,CASSGTGYSNQPQHF
TRBV10-3,TRBJ1-1,-,once,TGTGCCATCAGTGAGAATGTAGGTAGGGCCACTGAAGCTTTCTTT,CAISENVGRATEAFF
TRBV27,TRBJ2-6,-,-,TGTGCCAGCAGAGTCGTTGGGGCCAACGTCCTGACTTTC,CASRVVGANVLTF
TRBV24-1,TRBJ2-7,TRBD1,-,TGTGCCACCAGTGATCCCCGACAGGGCGACTACGAGCAGTACTTC,CATSDPRQGDYEQYF
TRBV5-4,TRBJ2-2,-,-,TGTGCCAGCAGCCCAGCGGGCACGAACACCGGGGAGCTGTTTTTT,CASSPAGTNTGELFF
TRBV5-6,TRBJ1-1,-,-,TGTGCCAGCAGCTTCCCGGAGAGTAGAGCTTTCTTT,CASSFPESRAFF
TRBV6-5,TRBJ2-5,-,-,TGTGCCAGCAGCTTGGGGCAGCTCAAAGAGACCCAGTACTTC,CASSLGQLKETQYF
TRBV7-3,TRBJ2-1,-,-,TGTGCCAGCAGCCCACGGGCGACGGGGGATGAGCAGTTCTTC,CASSPRATGDEQFF